The 10 T cell receptor beta chains below come from one sample, sequenced in a study of CD8+CD57+ T cells in acquired aplastic anemia. According to the study, genomic DNA was the template for TCR beta VDJ and CDR3 profiling. TCRdb reanalysed the reads using MiXCR and keeps one entry per CDR3 protein. This table has a few hundred thousand distinct CDR3 sequences, almost 35% appearing once. The sequenced sample consisted of sorted CD4+, CD8+, or CD8+CD57+ T cells (not recorded which) from PBMCs. The receptors derive from a human donor in good health, serving as a control.

A few counts support this clonotype. The genes are TRBV20-1 and TRBJ2-7, with TRBD1 matching 9 bases. The CDR3 totals 12 residues. V was clipped by 8 bases and J by 5 bases; unmatched bases: 7. Per germline, CDR1 DFQATT and CDR2 SNEGSKA (reference sequence). The CDR3, as DNA: TGCAGTATGAGGGACAGGGTCCACGAGCAGTACTTC. Its protein is CSMRDRVHEQYF.

About this clonotype itself: This may be a read error: a much more frequent sequence differs by one nucleotide. The chain employs TRBV10-3 and TRBJ2-7; 8 nucleotides line up with TRBD1. Germline V gene lookup returns CDR1 ENHRY and CDR2 SYGVKD. The CDR3 is 14 amino acids. The V and J ends lost 10 bases and 2 bases, in that order; junction bases with no gene match: 10. CDR3 sequence: CASRVWGQAYEQYF. For the CDR3, the DNA is TGTGCCAGCAGAGTTTGGGGACAGGCCTACGAGCAGTACTTC.

This clonotype was seen repeatedly, ten times or more. V usage is TRBV15 and J usage is TRBJ2-7; D gene ambiguous. The CDR3 spans 13 residues. The V and J ends lost 0 bases and 6 bases respectively, with 9 bases between them. The germline CDR1 and CDR2 sequences are LNHNV and YYDKDF (reference sequence). The CDR3 spells CATSRDPEGEQYF. The CDR3 DNA reads TGTGCCACCAGCAGAGATCCCGAAGGCGAGCAGTACTTC.

The chain uses TRBV2 and TRBJ2-7; 11 bases are a match to TRBD2. J lost 5 bases, V lost 4 bases, and 7 bases had no gene match. This CDR3 contains 15 residues. The germline gives CDR1 SNHLY, CDR2 FYNNEI. The CDR3 bases are TGTGCCAGCAGTGGTGGACTAGCGGGTCTCCACGAGCAGTACTTC. Protein product: CASSGGLAGLHEQYF.

This clonotype has a count of ten or more. The chain couples TRBV12-3 or TRBV12-4 to TRBJ2-7, with D possibly being TRBD1 (6 bases). Trimming stripped 6 bases from V and 2 bases from J, with 17 bases between. The CDR3 spans 15 residues. The chain's CDR3 is CASSRRDNQAYEQYF. CDR3 nucleotides: TGTGCCAGCAGCCGCCGGGACAATCAAGCCTACGAGCAGTACTTC.

The table lists this clonotype with many counts. The V gene is TRBV29-1, the J gene TRBJ2-5, with 8 positions matching TRBD1. Germline V gene data show CDR1 as SQVTM and CDR2 as ANQGSEA. The V segment lost 6 bases and the J segment 2 bases; nucleotides outside the gene matches: 8. CDR3 length: 14 residues. CDR3 region: CSVENRDRQETQYF. In DNA, the CDR3 is TGCAGCGTCGAAAACCGGGACAGGCAAGAGACCCAGTACTTC.

The rearrangement joins TRBV27 to TRBJ2-3; the match to TRBD2 covers 7 bases. Germline loops: CDR1 MNHEY, CDR2 SMNVEV (reference sequence). V shed 0 bases, J shed 3 bases, and the junction held 9 bases outside the gene matches. The CDR3 sequence is 17 residues long. CDR3 region: CASSLSKASGETDTQYF. Written as DNA, the CDR3 is TGTGCCAGCAGTTTATCGAAGGCTAGCGGTGAAACAGATACGCAGTATTTT.

For this clonotype: A much more abundant neighbour one base away suggests this may be a read error. The rearrangement uses TRBV20-1 and TRBJ2-3, with 8 nucleotides matching TRBD2. The CDR3 runs to 14 residues. The germline V gene encodes CDR1 DFQATT and CDR2 SNEGSKA (reference sequence). The DNA of the CDR3 is TGCAGTGCTGCCGGGACTAGGAGCCCAGATGCGCAGTATTTT. This gives the protein CSAAGTRSPDAQYF.

This chain links TRBV4-1 with TRBJ2-1; 12 positions agree with TRBD2. The V gene's germline CDR1 is MGHRA and CDR2 YSYEKL. Losses at the gene ends were 5 bases for V and 7 bases for J; bases not matched to a gene: 6. The CDR3 spans 15 residues. Here the CDR3 DNA reads TGCGCCAGCAGCGCCGGACTAGCGGGAATGAATGAGCAGTTCTTC. The encoded protein is CASSAGLAGMNEQFF.

This clonotype was seen at least ten times. V usage is TRBV20-1 and J usage is TRBJ2-7; 7 positions match TRBD2. Looked up from germline, CDR1 is DFQATT and CDR2 is SNEGSKA (reference sequence). CDR3 length: 12 residues. With 5 bases clipped from V and 6 bases from J, the junction kept 7 bases outside the gene matches. CDR3 residues: CSAGRLAGEQYF. The DNA of the CDR3 is TGCAGTGCTGGCAGACTAGCCGGCGAGCAGTACTTC.